The entry below describes one T cell receptor beta chain. This receptor's antigen is unknown. Base qualities are not at hand, and no much larger clone is one base apart. This record comes from a study of T cell changes during pregnancy in multiple sclerosis (dated by TCRdb to about 2019). General notes on the study: The study examined how the T cell repertoire changed over the course of pregnancy in women with multiple sclerosis.

CDR1 and CDR2, looked up from the germline V gene, are SGHAT and FQNNGV. V and J are trimmed by 5 bases and 5 bases, and the gene matches miss 8 bases of the junction. Taken from cysteine to phenylalanine, the CDR3 has 16 residues. Here the CDR3 DNA is all that survives: 48 bases in frame from base 1. Library preparation employed the immunoSEQ multiplex PCR assay. This is the immuneACCESS table as TCRdb keeps it, with only in-frame sequences that have V and J called. A part of the clones is gone; compared with another copy, unresolved V genes explain less than half, and the rest is unexplained. Across this sample there are tens of thousands of clones, with more than 85% seen only once. The ten largest account for 0.95% to 1.5% of the sample.

The specimen was peripheral blood, collected after pregnancy. The clonotype comes from a female donor in good health, enrolled as a control in a pregnancy study. The rearrangement joined TRBV11-2 to TRBJ2-2; 10 middle bases align to TRBD1. In nucleotide form, the sequence is TGTGCCAGCAGCGTAACCGGGACAGGGGCAACCGGGGAGCTGTTTTTT. The resulting protein is CASSVTGTGATGELFF.